Listed here are 10 T cell receptor beta chains from one sample, sequenced in a study of blood T cell repertoires in COVID-19. Data came from immunoSEQ multiplex PCR; TCRdb stores just in-frame clones and leaves some out. The sample carries roughly 48,000 clones, over 90% recorded once. The sequencing sample was made of peripheral blood. Receptor source: a man aged 60-69 years with COVID-19, enrolled during active disease.

This chain links TRBV5-1 with TRBJ1-3, with D perhaps matching TRBD1 (5 bases). The CDR3 runs to 15 residues. CDR1 and CDR2 from the germline V gene are SGHRS and YFSETQ. Between the trimmed V and J ends, which lost 1 base and 0 bases, there was a span of 8 bases. The CDR3 loop is CASSLWGSSGNTIYF. The CDR3 coding sequence is TGCGCCAGCAGCTTGTGGGGCAGCTCTGGAAACACCATATATTTT.

This chain links TRBV4-2 with TRBJ1-6; a possible D gene is TRBD1 (6 bases). CDR3 size: 14 residues. CDR1 is LGHNA and CDR2 is YNFKEQ in the germline V gene. The V and J ends lost 3 bases and 7 bases respectively, with 10 bases between them. Written as DNA, the CDR3 is TGTGCCAGCAGCCAGGACAGCACCAATTCACCCCTCCACTTT. Translating it yields CASSQDSTNSPLHF.

The chain combines TRBV5-5 with TRBJ2-2; 7 bases are shared with TRBD1. This CDR3 spans 16 amino acids. Trimming removed 0 bases from V and 2 bases from J; junction bases left unmatched: 4. The germline CDR1 and CDR2 sequences are SGHKS and YYEKEE (reference sequence). The CDR3 DNA reads as TGTGCCAGCAGCTTGGGACAGGGTTTAAACACCGGGGAGCTGTTTTTT. Translating gives CASSLGQGLNTGELFF.

Points on this clone: Other DNA sequences in the same sample also yield this CDR3. The chain couples TRBV30 to TRBJ1-2; perhaps TRBD1 as D (5 bases). The germline V gene encodes CDR1 GTSNPN and CDR2 SVGIG (reference sequence). The CDR3 is 13 residues long. Trimming left V 0 bases short and J 2 bases short, with 7 bases between. For the CDR3, the DNA is TGTGCCTGGAGTGTACAGGCGAACTATGGCTACACCTTC. Amino acid sequence: CAWSVQANYGYTF.

The chain combines TRBV3-1 (or the pseudogene TRBV3-2) with TRBJ2-4; perhaps TRBD1 as D (6 bases). Trimming removed 5 bases from V and 0 bases from J, with 26 bases in between. The CDR3 covers 20 residues. Germline V CDR1 and CDR2: LGHDT, YNNKEL (reference sequence). This chain's CDR3 is CASSYALGQRGGRAKNIQYF. DNA for the CDR3: TGTGCCAGCAGCTATGCCCTTGGACAGCGCGGCGGGCGAGCCAAAAACATTCAGTACTTC.

The chain combines TRBV24-1 with TRBJ1-2, with D possibly TRBD1 on 5 matching bases. Germline assignment: CDR1 KGHDR and CDR2 SFDVKD. Between the trimmed V and J ends, which lost 10 bases and 2 bases, there was a span of 19 bases. The CDR3 covers 15 residues. The CDR3 nucleotides read TGTGCCACGCCCTGGAGGGGCGAGGGCAACTATGGCTACACCTTC. The encoded protein is CATPWRGEGNYGYTF.

The chain couples TRBV3-1 (or the pseudogene TRBV3-2) to TRBJ2-5; unclear D gene. Deletions cut 3 bases from V and 8 bases from J, with 10 bases between. The V gene's germline CDR1 is LGHDT and CDR2 YNNKEL (reference sequence). The CDR3 spans 12 residues. As DNA, the CDR3 is TGTGCCAGCAGCCAGGTGGAGAGTACCCAGTACTTC. This translates into CASSQVESTQYF.

V gene TRBV9 combines with J gene TRBJ2-3; 7 nucleotides match TRBD2. Germline trimming cut 7 bases from V and 0 bases from J; bases unmatched to any gene: 8. In germline, CDR1 is SGDLS, CDR2 YYNGEE. CDR3 length: 15 amino acids. DNA for the CDR3: TGTGCCAGCGGGCTCGGGGGAGGGAGCACAGATACGCAGTATTTT. Encoded protein: CASGLGGGSTDTQYF. Together with reference TRBV9 and TRBJ2-3, the CDR3 gives the full variable domain: DSGVTQTPKHLITATGQRVTLRCSPRSGDLSVYWYQQSLDQGLQFLIQYYNGEERAKGNILERFSAQQFPDLHSELNLSSLELGDSALYFCASGLGGGSTDTQYFGPGTRLTVL.

The CDR3 sequence: CASSFLDGGGSYEQYF. The CDR3 region has the DNA TGTGCCAGCAGCTTCTTGGATGGGGGCGGTTCCTACGAGCAGTACTTC. This chain uses TRBV11-2 with TRBJ2-7; the D gene is possibly TRBD1 (6 bases). This CDR3 comprises 16 residues. V dropped 3 bases and J dropped 1 base, with 16 bases sitting between them. Germline assignment: CDR1 SGHAT and CDR2 FQNNGV. Based on the CDR3 plus reference TRBV11-2 and TRBJ2-7, the full variable domain is EAGVAQSPRYKIIEKRQSVAFWCNPISGHATLYWYQQILGQGPKLLIQFQNNGVVDDSQLPKDRFSAERLKGVDSTLKIQPAKLEDSAVYLCASSFLDGGGSYEQYFGPGTRLTVT.

V usage is TRBV24-1 and J usage is TRBJ2-2; 11 positions agree with TRBD2. V was clipped by 11 bases and J by 8 bases; unmatched bases: 9. The CDR3 spans 14 residues. CDR1 and CDR2 (germline): KGHDR, SFDVKD. CDR3 sequence reads: CAIQTSGSNGELFF. CDR3 sequence (DNA): TGTGCCATCCAAACTAGCGGGAGCAATGGGGAGCTGTTTTTT.